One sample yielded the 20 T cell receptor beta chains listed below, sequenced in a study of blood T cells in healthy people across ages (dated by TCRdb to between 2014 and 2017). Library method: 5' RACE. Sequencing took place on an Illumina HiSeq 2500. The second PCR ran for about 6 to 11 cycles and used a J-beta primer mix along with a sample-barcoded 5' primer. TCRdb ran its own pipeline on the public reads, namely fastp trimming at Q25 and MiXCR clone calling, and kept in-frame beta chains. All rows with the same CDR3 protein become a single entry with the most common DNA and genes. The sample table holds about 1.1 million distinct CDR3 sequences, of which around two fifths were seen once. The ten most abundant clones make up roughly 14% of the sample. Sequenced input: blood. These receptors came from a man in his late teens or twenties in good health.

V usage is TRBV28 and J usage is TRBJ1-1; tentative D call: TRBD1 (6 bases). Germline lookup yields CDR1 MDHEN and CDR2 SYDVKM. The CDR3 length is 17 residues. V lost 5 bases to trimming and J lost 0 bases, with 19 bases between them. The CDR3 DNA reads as TGTGCCAGCAGTACCAGATACCGGGACACCTTGAACACTGAAGCTTTCTTT. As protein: CASSTRYRDTLNTEAFF.

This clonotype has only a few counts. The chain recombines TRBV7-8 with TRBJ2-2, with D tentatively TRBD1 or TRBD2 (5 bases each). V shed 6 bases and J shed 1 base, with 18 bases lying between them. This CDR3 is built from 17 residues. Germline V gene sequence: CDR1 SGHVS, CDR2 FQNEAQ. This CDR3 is CASRMGVIPRNTGELFF. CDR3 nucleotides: TGTGCCAGCAGAATGGGGGTAATACCCCGGAACACCGGGGAGCTGTTTTTT.

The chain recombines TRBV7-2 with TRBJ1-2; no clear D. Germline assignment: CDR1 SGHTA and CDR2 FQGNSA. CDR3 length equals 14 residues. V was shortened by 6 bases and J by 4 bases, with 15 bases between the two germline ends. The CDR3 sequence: CASSPGPGFYGYTF. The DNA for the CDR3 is TGTGCCAGCAGTCCAGGTCCAGGATTCTATGGCTACACCTTC.

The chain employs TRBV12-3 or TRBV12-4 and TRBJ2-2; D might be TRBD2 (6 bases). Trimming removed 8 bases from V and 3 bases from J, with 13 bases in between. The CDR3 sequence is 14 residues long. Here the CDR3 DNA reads TGTGCCAGCGGCCTCGGAGGGGACACCGGGGAGCTGTTTTTT. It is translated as CASGLGGDTGELFF.

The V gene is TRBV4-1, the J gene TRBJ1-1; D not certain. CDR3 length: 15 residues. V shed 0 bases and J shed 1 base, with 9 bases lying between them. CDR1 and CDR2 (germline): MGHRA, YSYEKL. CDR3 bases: TGCGCCAGCAGCCAAGAGCCAGCCAAGAACACTGAAGCTTTCTTT. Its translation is CASSQEPAKNTEAFF.

The CDR3 DNA reads as TGCGCCAGCAGCCAACTGGTGGTTGAGGAGCAGTTCTTC. This sequence encodes CASSQLVVEEQFF. The chain combines TRBV4-1 with TRBJ2-1; D gene unclear. The ends were cut back, 2 bases at V and 10 bases at J, with 12 bases in the middle. The CDR3 length is 13 residues. The germline V gene encodes CDR1 MGHRA and CDR2 YSYEKL.

CDR3 nucleotide sequence: TGTGCCAGCAGCGTTGAGCTTCGGCCCCAGCATTTT. Its translation: CASSVELRPQHF. The J gene is TRBJ1-5, the V gene TRBV9; the D is unclear. The CDR3 consists of 12 residues. V was trimmed by 2 bases and J by 9 bases, leaving 9 bases between them. CDR1 SGDLS and CDR2 YYNGEE come from the germline V gene.

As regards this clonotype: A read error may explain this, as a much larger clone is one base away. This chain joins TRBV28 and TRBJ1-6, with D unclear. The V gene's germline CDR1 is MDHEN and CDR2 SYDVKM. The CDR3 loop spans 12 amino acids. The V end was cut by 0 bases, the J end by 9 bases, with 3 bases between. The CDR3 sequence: CASSLWGSPLHF. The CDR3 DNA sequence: TGTGCCAGCAGTTTATGGGGTTCACCCCTCCACTTT.

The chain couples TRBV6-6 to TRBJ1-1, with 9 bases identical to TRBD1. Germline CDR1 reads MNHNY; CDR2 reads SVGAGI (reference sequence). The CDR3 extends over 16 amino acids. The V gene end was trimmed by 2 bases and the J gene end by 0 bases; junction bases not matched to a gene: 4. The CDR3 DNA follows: TGTGCCAGCAGTTACACAGGGACAGGGTTGAACACTGAAGCTTTCTTT. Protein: CASSYTGTGLNTEAFF.

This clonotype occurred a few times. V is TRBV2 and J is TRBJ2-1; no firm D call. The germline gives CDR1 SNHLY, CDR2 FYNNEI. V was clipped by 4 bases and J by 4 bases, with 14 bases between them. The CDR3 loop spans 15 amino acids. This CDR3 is CASSATPRGYNEQFF. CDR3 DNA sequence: TGTGCCAGCAGTGCGACTCCCCGAGGTTACAATGAGCAGTTCTTC.

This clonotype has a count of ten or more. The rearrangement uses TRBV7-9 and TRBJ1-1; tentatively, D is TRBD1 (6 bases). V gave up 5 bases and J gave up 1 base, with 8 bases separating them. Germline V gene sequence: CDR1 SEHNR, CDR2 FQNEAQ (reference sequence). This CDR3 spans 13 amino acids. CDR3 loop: CASSRQANTEAFF. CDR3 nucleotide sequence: TGTGCCAGCAGCCGACAGGCGAACACTGAAGCTTTCTTT.

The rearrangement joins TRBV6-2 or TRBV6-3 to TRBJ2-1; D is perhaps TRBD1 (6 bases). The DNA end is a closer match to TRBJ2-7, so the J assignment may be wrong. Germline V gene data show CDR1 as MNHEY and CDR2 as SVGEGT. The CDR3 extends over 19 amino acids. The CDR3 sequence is CASSPLRDTPVLGYNEQYF. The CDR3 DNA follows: TGTGCCAGCAGTCCCCTAAGGGACACCCCTGTACTGGGGTACAATGAGCAGTACTTC.

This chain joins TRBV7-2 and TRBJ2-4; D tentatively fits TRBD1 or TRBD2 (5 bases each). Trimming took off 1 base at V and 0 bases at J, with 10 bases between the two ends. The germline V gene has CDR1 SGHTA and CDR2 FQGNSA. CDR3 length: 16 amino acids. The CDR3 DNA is TGTGCCAGCAGCTTAGGGGGGACCGTAGCCAAAAACATTCAGTACTTC. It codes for CASSLGGTVAKNIQYF.

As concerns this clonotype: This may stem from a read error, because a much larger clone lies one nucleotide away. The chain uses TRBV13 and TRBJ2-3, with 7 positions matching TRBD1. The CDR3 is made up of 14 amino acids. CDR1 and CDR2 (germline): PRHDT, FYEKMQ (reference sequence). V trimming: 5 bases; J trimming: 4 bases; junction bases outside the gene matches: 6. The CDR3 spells CASSTGTVADTQYF. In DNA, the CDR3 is TGTGCCAGCAGCACGGGGACAGTAGCAGATACGCAGTATTTT.

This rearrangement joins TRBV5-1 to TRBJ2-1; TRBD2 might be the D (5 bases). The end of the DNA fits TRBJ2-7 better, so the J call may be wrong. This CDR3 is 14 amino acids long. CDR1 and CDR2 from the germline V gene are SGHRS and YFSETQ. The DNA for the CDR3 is TGCGCCAGCAGCCCGGGCACAGACTACAATGAGCAGTACTTC. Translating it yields CASSPGTDYNEQYF.

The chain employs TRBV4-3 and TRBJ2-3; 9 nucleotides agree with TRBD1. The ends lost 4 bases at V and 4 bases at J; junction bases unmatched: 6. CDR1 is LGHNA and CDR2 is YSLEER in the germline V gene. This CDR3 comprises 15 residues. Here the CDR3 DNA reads TGCGCCAGCAGCCCAGACAGGGGGTCTTCAGATACGCAGTATTTT. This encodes CASSPDRGSSDTQYF.

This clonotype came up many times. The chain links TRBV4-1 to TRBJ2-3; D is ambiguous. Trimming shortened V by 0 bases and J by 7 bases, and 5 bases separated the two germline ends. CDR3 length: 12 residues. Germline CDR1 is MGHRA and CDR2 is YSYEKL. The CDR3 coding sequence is TGCGCCAGCAGCCAAGATACAAATACGCAGTATTTT. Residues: CASSQDTNTQYF.

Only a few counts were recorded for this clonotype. The CDR3 is CASSQPGTGTEAFF. As DNA, the CDR3 is TGTGCCAGCAGCCAACCCGGGACAGGCACTGAAGCTTTCTTT. The chain uses TRBV7-9 and TRBJ1-1; 8 positions match TRBD1. This CDR3 has 14 residues. Germline V gene data show CDR1 as SEHNR and CDR2 as FQNEAQ (reference sequence). The V gene end was trimmed by 5 bases and the J gene end by 4 bases; junction bases not matched to a gene: 6.

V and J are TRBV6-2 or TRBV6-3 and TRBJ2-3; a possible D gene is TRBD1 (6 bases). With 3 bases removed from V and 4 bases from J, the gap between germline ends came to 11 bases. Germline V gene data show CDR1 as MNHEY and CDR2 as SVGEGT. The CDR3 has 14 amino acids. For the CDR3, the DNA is TGTGCCAGCAGTTATCTAGGGGGAGCAGATACGCAGTATTTT. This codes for CASSYLGGADTQYF.

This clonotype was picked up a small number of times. CDR3 DNA sequence: TGTGCCTGGAGTACGGGACTTGACAATGAGCAGTTCTTC. Translating gives CAWSTGLDNEQFF. The V and J genes are TRBV30 and TRBJ2-1; D possibly corresponds to TRBD2 (6 bases). The V end was cut by 2 bases, the J end by 5 bases, with 10 bases between. The CDR3 loop spans 13 amino acids. Germline V gene data show CDR1 as GTSNPN and CDR2 as SVGIG (reference sequence).